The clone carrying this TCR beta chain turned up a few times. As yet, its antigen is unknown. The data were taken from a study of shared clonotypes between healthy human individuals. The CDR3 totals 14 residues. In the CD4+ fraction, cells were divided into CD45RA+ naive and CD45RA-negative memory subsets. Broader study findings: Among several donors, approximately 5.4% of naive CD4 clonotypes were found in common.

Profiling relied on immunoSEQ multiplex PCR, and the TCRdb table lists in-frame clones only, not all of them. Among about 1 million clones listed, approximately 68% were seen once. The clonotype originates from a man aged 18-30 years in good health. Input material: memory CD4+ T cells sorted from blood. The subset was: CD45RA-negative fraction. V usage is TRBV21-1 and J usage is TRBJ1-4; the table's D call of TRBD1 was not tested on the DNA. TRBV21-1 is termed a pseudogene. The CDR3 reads CASSKGCQNEKLFF. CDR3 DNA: TGTGCCAGCAGCAAAGGCTGTCAGAATGAAAAACTGTTTTTT.